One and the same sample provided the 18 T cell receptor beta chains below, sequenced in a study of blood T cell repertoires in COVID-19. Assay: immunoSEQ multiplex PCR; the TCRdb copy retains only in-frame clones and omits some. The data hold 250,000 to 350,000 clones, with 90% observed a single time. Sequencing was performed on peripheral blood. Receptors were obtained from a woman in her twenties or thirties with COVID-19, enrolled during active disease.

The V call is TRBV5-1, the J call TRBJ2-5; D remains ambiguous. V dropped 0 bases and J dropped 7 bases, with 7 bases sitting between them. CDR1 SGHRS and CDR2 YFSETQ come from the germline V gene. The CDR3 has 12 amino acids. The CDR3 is CASSLVPGTQYF. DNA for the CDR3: TGCGCCAGCAGCTTGGTGCCGGGGACCCAGTACTTC.

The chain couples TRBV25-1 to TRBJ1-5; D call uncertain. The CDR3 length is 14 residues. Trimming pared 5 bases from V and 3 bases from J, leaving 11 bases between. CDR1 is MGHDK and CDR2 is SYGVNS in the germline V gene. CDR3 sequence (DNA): TGTGCCAGCAGTCCGAGCATACCCAATCAGCCCCAGCATTTT. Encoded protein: CASSPSIPNQPQHF.

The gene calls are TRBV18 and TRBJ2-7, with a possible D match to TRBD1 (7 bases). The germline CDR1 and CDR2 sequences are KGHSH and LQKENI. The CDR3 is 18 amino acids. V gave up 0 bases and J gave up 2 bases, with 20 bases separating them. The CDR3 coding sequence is TGTGCCAGCTCACCACCGGGGTTGATTGCGGGACAGACCTACGAGCAGTACTTC. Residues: CASSPPGLIAGQTYEQYF.

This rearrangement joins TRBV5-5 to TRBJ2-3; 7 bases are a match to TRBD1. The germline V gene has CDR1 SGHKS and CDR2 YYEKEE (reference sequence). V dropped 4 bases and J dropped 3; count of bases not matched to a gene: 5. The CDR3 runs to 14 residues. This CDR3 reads CASSLRQGTDTQYF. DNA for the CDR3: TGTGCCAGCAGCCTACGACAGGGAACAGATACGCAGTATTTT.

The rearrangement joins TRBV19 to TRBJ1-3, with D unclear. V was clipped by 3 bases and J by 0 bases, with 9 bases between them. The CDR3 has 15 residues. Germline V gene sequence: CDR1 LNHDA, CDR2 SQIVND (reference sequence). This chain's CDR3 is CASSIFSISGNTIYF. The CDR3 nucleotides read TGTGCCAGTAGTATCTTCTCTATCTCTGGAAACACCATATATTTT.

The CDR3 is CASSRRRGTNTGELFF. The CDR3 nucleotides are TGCGCCAGCAGCCGTCGAAGGGGGACGAACACCGGGGAGCTGTTTTTT. The rearrangement uses TRBV4-1 and TRBJ2-2; perhaps TRBD1 as D (6 bases). Trimming took 4 bases from V and 0 from J, leaving 12 bases between them. CDR3 length: 16 amino acids. Germline loops: CDR1 MGHRA, CDR2 YSYEKL.

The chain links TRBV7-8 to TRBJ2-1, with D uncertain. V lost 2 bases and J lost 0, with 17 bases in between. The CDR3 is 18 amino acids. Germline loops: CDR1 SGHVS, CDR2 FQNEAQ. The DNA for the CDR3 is TGTGCCAGCAGCTTACCCACCAGCGTCCCGAGCTCCTACAATGAGCAGTTCTTC. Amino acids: CASSLPTSVPSSYNEQFF.

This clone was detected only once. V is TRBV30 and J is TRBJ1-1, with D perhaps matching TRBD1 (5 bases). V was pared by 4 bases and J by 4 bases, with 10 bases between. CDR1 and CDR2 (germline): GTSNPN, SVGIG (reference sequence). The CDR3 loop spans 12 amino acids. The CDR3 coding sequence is TGTGCCTGGACTCGGGGGATCACTGAAGCTTTCTTT. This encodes CAWTRGITEAFF.

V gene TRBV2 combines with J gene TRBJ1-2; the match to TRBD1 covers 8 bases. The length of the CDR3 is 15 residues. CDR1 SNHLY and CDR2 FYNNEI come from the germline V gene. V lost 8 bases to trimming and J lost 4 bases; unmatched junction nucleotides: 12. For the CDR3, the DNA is TGTGCCAGCCTCCAGGGGTCCGGGACAGGCTATGGCTACACCTTC. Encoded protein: CASLQGSGTGYGYTF.

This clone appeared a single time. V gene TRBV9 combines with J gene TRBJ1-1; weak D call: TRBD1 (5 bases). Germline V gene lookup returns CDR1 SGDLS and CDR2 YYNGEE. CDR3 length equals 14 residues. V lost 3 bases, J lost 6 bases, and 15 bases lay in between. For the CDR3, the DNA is TGTGCCAGCAGCGGCGGGGCGGGTAGCCCTGAAGCTTTCTTT. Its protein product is CASSGGAGSPEAFF.

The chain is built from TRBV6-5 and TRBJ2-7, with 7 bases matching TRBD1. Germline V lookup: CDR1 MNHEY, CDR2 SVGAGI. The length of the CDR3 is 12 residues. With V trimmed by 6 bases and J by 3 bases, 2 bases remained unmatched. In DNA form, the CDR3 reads TGTGCCAGCAGGGGACAGAGCTACGAGCAGTACTTC. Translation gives CASRGQSYEQYF.

The DNA of the CDR3 is TGTGCCAGTGCTGCTCAAGGGACAGGAGGCGGCTACACCTTC. Translation: CASAAQGTGGGYTF. This rearrangement joins TRBV28 to TRBJ1-2, with 8 positions matching TRBD1. Germline CDR1 reads MDHEN; CDR2 reads SYDVKM. The CDR3 sequence is 14 residues long. V dropped 9 bases and J dropped 8; count of bases not matched to a gene: 14.

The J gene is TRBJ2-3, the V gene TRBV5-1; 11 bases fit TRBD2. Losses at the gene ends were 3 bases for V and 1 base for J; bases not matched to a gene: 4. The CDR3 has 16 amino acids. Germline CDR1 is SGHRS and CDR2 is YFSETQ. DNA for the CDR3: TGCGCCAGCAGCTCTAGCGGGAGGTTGGGCACAGATACGCAGTATTTT. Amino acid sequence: CASSSSGRLGTDTQYF.

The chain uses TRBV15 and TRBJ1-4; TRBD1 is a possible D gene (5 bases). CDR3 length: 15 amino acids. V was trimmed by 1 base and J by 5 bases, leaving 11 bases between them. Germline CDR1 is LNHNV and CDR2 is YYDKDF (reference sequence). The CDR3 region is CATSRAGGKNEKLFF. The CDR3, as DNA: TGTGCCACCAGCAGAGCCGGGGGGAAGAATGAAAAACTGTTTTTT.

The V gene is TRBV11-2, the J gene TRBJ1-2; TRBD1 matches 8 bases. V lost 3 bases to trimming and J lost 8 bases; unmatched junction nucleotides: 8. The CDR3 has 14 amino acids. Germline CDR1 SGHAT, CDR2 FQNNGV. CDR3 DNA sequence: TGTGCCAGCAGCTTGACAGGGGCGGATGAAGGCTACACCTTC. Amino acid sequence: CASSLTGADEGYTF.

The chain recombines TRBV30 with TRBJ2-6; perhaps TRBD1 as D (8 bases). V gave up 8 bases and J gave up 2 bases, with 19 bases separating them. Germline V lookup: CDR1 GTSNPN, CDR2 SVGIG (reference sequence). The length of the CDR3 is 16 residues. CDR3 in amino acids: CAGGDRRFTGANVLTF. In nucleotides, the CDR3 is TGTGCCGGGGGGGACAGGCGATTTACTGGGGCCAACGTCCTGACTTTC.

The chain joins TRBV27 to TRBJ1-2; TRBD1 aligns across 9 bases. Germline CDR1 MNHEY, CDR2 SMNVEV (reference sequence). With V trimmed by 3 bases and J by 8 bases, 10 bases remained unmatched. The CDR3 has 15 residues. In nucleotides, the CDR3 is TGTGCCAGCAGTTTGTTCGGACAGGGGTCGGAAGGCTACACCTTC. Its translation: CASSLFGQGSEGYTF.

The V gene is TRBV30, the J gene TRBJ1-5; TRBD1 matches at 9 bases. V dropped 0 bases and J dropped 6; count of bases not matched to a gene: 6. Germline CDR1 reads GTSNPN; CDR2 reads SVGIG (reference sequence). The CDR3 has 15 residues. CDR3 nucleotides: TGTGCCTGGAGTGTCGGGGACAGGGCAAGTCAGCCCCAGCATTTT. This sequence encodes CAWSVGDRASQPQHF.